What follows is one T cell receptor beta chain and its context. This entry is derived from a study of blood T cell repertoires in COVID-19. There are 12 residues in the CDR3. Germline V gives CDR1 ENHRY, CDR2 SYGVKD. The V end was cut by 8 bases, the J end by 2 bases, with 9 bases between. In the source study's methods: Amplification with reference gene primers provided the estimates of nucleated cell counts. Profiling relied on immunoSEQ multiplex PCR, and the TCRdb table lists in-frame clones only, not all of them. That table furnishes V, J and clone size, whereas the DNA furnished D and trimming. Of tens of thousands of clones detected, roughly 86% appear once; the ten largest clones hold 6% to 7.5%.

The sample consisted of peripheral blood. This TCR was sampled from a man aged 50 to 59 with active or convalescent COVID-19. The chain joins TRBV10-3 to TRBJ2-5; maybe TRBD2 (5 bases). The CDR3 nucleotides read TGTGCCATCGGAGAGGGTCAAGAGACCCAGTACTTC. Residues: CAIGEGQETQYF.